Each of the 10 T cell receptor beta chains below was sequenced from the same sample in a study of molecular identifiers for immune sequencing clone quantification. TCRdb used MiXCR to reprocess the PCR reads, holding one entry per CDR3 protein. The table lists around 54,000 distinct CDR3 sequences, 20% to 25% of them singletons. Sequencing was done on a sample of naive CD8+ T cells from blood, with Jurkat cell RNA spiked in. As for subset: FACS-sorted CD8+CD4-CCR7+CD45RA+ naive T cells. All receptors come from a human donor in good health. Some libraries in this study had Jurkat cell RNA spiked in.

A word on this clonotype: This may be a read error: a much more frequent sequence differs by one nucleotide. The missing conserved phenylalanine or tryptophan at the end of this CDR3 makes a read error likely. CDR3 residues: CASSERGVPGYTI. Written as DNA, the CDR3 is TGTGCCAGCAGCGAGCGGGGGGTCCCGGGCTACACCATC. The V call is TRBV6-5, the J call TRBJ1-2; possibly TRBD1 for D (5 bases). This CDR3 contains 13 residues. The germline V and J ends were trimmed by 6 bases and 8 bases, with 16 bases remaining between them. The germline CDR1 and CDR2 sequences are MNHEY and SVGAGI.

This clonotype was detected ten times or more. The V call is TRBV21-1, the J call TRBJ2-4; the D call TRBD2 from the table was never checked on the DNA. TRBV21-1 is noted as a pseudogene. The CDR3 contains 16 residues. The CDR3 spells CASSKGGTSFFDIQYF. As DNA, the CDR3 is TGTGCCAGCAGCAAAGGAGGGACTAGCTTTTTTGACATTCAGTACTTC.

This clonotype was seen ten or more times. This rearrangement joins TRBV7-2 to TRBJ2-1; D gene uncertain. Germline V gene sequence: CDR1 SGHTA, CDR2 FQGNSA. This CDR3 is built from 13 residues. Between the trimmed V and J ends, which lost 3 bases and 5 bases, there was a span of 8 bases. The chain's CDR3 is CASSFFNNNEQFF. CDR3 DNA sequence: TGTGCCAGCAGCTTTTTTAATAACAATGAGCAGTTCTTC.

Remarks on this clonotype: A much larger clone differs from this one at a single base, so this may be a read error. The chain combines TRBV4-3 with TRBJ1-4; D uncertain. Germline V gene data show CDR1 as LGHNA and CDR2 as YSLEER. The V end lost 4 bases, the J end lost 6 bases, and 9 bases lay between the germline ends. The CDR3 sequence is 13 residues long. CDR3 residues: CASSPESDEKLFF. CDR3 in DNA: TGCGCCAGCAGCCCTGAAAGCGATGAAAAACTGTTTTTT.

This clonotype occurred many times. The chain links TRBV6-2 or TRBV6-3 to TRBJ2-5; a weak D match, TRBD2 (5 bases). V lost 0 bases and J lost 5, with 16 bases in between. This CDR3 is built from 16 residues. The germline V gene has CDR1 MNHEY and CDR2 SVGEGT. The CDR3 DNA sequence: TGTGCCAGCAGTTACTCGCGAAGCGGACCTTCGGAGACCCAGTACTTC. Encoded protein: CASSYSRSGPSETQYF.

This clonotype was recorded at least ten times. The chain links TRBV28 to TRBJ2-7, with 7 bases identical to TRBD1. CDR1 is MDHEN and CDR2 is SYDVKM in the germline V gene. CDR3 length: 14 amino acids. V was pared by 5 bases and J by 1 base, with 5 bases of the junction left unmatched. Written as DNA, the CDR3 is TGTGCCAGCAGTACGACAGGGATTTCCTACGAGCAGTACTTC. Protein sequence: CASSTTGISYEQYF.

This clonotype was observed many times. The chain employs TRBV7-9 and TRBJ2-2; D possibly corresponds to TRBD1 (6 bases). The length of the CDR3 is 16 residues. The germline gives CDR1 SEHNR, CDR2 FQNEAQ (reference sequence). Trimming took 5 bases from V and 2 from J, leaving 15 bases between them. CDR3 nucleotide sequence: TGTGCCAGCAGCCAAGGACAGATGCTCAACACCGGGGAGCTGTTTTTT. This translates into CASSQGQMLNTGELFF.

The chain carries TRBV4-3 and TRBJ1-1; TRBD1 might be the D (5 bases). This CDR3 has 16 residues. The germline gives CDR1 LGHNA, CDR2 YSLEER. V was pared by 3 bases and J by 4 bases, with 18 bases between. CDR3 sequence reads: CASSHAGNRRTTEAFF. CDR3 DNA: TGCGCCAGCAGCCACGCAGGGAACAGGCGGACCACTGAAGCTTTCTTT.

Regarding this clonotype: A much bigger clone sits one base away, suggesting this may be a read error. The chain recombines TRBV7-8 with TRBJ2-7; TRBD1 matches 7 bases. This CDR3 comprises 14 residues. Germline CDR1 reads SGHVS; CDR2 reads FQNEAQ. CDR3 in amino acids: CASSFEGTDYAQYF. CDR3 nucleotides: TGTGCCAGCAGCTTTGAGGGGACAGACTACGCGCAGTACTTC. Combining the CDR3 with reference TRBV7-8 and TRBJ2-7 gives the whole variable domain GAGVSQSPRYKVAKRGQDVALRCDPISGHVSLFWYQQALGQGPEFLTYFQNEAQLDKSGLPSDRFFAERPEGSVSTLKIQRTQQEDSAVYLCASSFEGTDYAQYFGPGTRLTVT.

A word on this clonotype: This may be a read error: a much more frequent sequence differs by one nucleotide. J is TRBJ1-1 and V is TRBV4-3; D is uncertain. This CDR3 is built from 13 residues. Germline V gene data show CDR1 as LGHNA and CDR2 as YSLEER. The DNA of the CDR3 is TGCGCCAGCAGCCAAGATTTCTCGTTCGAAGCTCTCTTT. This codes for CASSQDFSFEALF.